This is a list of T cell receptor beta chains from one sample in a study of cytomegalovirus exposure and HLA in healthy donors. This table comes from immunoSEQ multiplex PCR, and its TCRdb copy is limited to in-frame clones, with some not included. The repertoire holds about 190,000 clones, with 82% as singletons. Sequencing was carried out using PBMCs. The receptors derive from a woman under 30 in good health and CMV-seronegative. Each CDR3 is given with its conserved first and last residue. The D gene is left open where the match is weak. Some rows mark clone size as missing; the rest say once, few, many or name a class of expanded clone.

D	V	size	length	J	CDR3	DNA
NA	TRBV19	NA	12	TRBJ1-1	CASSPQGTEAFF	TGTGCCAGTAGCCCACAGGGCACTGAAGCTTTCTTT
NA	TRBV18	NA	12	TRBJ2-7	CASSGDGFGQYF	TGTGCCAGCTCCGGGGATGGGTTCGGGCAGTACTTC
NA	TRBV9	few	19	TRBJ2-3	CASSVGSGNVKRGTDTQYF	TGTGCCAGCAGCGTAGGGTCGGGGAATGTGAAAAGGGGCACAGATACGCAGTATTTT
TRBD2	TRBV14	NA	15	TRBJ2-5	CASSPLGGGGETQYF	TGTGCCAGCAGCCCCCTGGGCGGGGGAGGAGAGACCCAGTACTTC
NA	TRBV2	NA	14	TRBJ1-1	CASSEPPTGTEAFF	TGTGCCAGCAGTGAACCCCCAACGGGCACTGAAGCTTTCTTT
TRBD2	TRBV27	NA	15	TRBJ2-1	CASSPRGSRGDEQFF	TGTGCCAGCAGCCCGCGGGGGTCTCGGGGCGATGAGCAGTTCTTC
NA	TRBV6-4	NA	13	TRBJ2-1	CASSDRDLNEQFF	TGTGCCAGCAGTGACAGGGACTTGAATGAGCAGTTCTTC
TRBD1	TRBV7-9	NA	15	TRBJ2-5	CASSSGQGSKETQYF	TGTGCCAGCAGCTCGGGACAGGGGTCCAAAGAGACCCAGTACTTC
NA	TRBV20-1	NA	11	TRBJ2-5	CSPLRSETQYF	TGCAGTCCTTTGAGGAGTGAGACCCAGTACTTC
NA	TRBV7-3	few	16	TRBJ2-3	CASRAGEGAGTDTQYF	TGTGCCAGCAGGGCCGGTGAAGGAGCCGGGACAGATACGCAGTATTTT
TRBD2	TRBV5-1	NA	15	TRBJ2-7	CASRTGLAGGYEQYF	TGCGCCAGCAGAACTGGACTAGCGGGGGGCTACGAGCAGTACTTC
NA	TRBV7-6	NA	19	TRBJ2-3	CASSLSPGHRSTSTDTQYF	TGTGCCAGCAGCTTATCTCCGGGTCATCGTTCCACTAGCACAGATACGCAGTATTTT
NA	TRBV21-1	NA	18	TRBJ2-7	CASSQSPPVAGGSYEQYF	NA
TRBD1	TRBV7-9	NA	15	TRBJ2-1	CASSLLVQGAVEQFF	TGTGCCAGCAGCTTACTCGTCCAGGGGGCGGTTGAGCAGTTCTTC
NA	TRBV27	NA	15	TRBJ2-1	CASSLRDSNLNEQFF	TGTGCCAGCAGTTTAAGAGATTCTAACCTCAATGAGCAGTTCTTC
NA	TRBV7-8	few	16	TRBJ1-5	CASSAQGKESNQPQHF	TGTGCCAGCAGCGCTCAGGGAAAGGAAAGCAATCAGCCCCAGCATTTT
TRBD2	TRBV27	NA	14	TRBJ2-7	CASSLSAGGYEQYF	TGTGCCAGCAGTTTATCGGCGGGAGGGTACGAGCAGTACTTC
TRBD2	TRBV11-2	NA	17	TRBJ2-5	CASSPLLAGGGRETQYF	TGTGCCAGCAGCCCCCTACTAGCGGGGGGAGGACGAGAGACCCAGTACTTC
TRBD1	TRBV7-8	NA	16	TRBJ1-1	CASSLNRDRVNTEAFF	TGTGCCAGCAGCTTAAATAGGGACAGGGTGAACACTGAAGCTTTCTTT
TRBD1	TRBV15	NA	19	TRBJ2-3	CATSRTTRTGSSSTDTQYF	TGTGCCACCAGCAGAACGACCCGGACAGGGAGTTCTAGCACAGATACGCAGTATTTT
TRBD1	TRBV5-1	NA	14	TRBJ1-1	CASMGTDLNTEAFF	TGCGCCAGCATGGGGACAGATTTGAACACTGAAGCTTTCTTT
TRBD2	TRBV29-1	NA	17	TRBJ2-1	CSDNDSPGLAGAGEQFF	TGCAGCGATAACGACAGTCCGGGACTAGCGGGCGCCGGGGAGCAGTTCTTC
NA	TRBV5-5	NA	13	TRBJ2-1	CASSLGTDNEQFF	TGTGCCAGCAGCTTAGGAACAGACAATGAGCAGTTCTTC
NA	TRBV18	NA	14	TRBJ1-5	CASSKGESNQPQHF	TGTGCCAGCTCAAAGGGGGAGAGCAATCAGCCCCAGCATTTT
NA	TRBV27	once	14	TRBJ1-1	CASSPIPGNTEAFF	TGTGCCAGCAGTCCCATCCCAGGTAACACTGAAGCTTTCTTT
TRBD2	TRBV4-2	NA	20	TRBJ2-1	CASSQDGTSGLSGGYNEQFF	TGTGCCAGCAGCCAAGATGGGACTAGCGGGTTATCGGGGGGCTACAATGAGCAGTTCTTC
TRBD1	TRBV5-1	NA	16	TRBJ2-7	CASSPRRQGPDREQYF	TGCGCCAGCAGCCCCCGGCGACAGGGCCCTGACCGCGAGCAGTACTTC
TRBD1	TRBV18	NA	15	TRBJ1-2	CASSRSTGSNYGYTF	TGTGCCAGCTCACGCTCGACAGGGAGTAACTATGGCTACACCTTC
TRBD2	TRBV6-4	NA	16	TRBJ2-2	CASPKVIAGDTGELFF	TGTGCCAGCCCGAAAGTAATAGCGGGCGACACCGGGGAGCTGTTTTTT
NA	TRBV7-9	NA	16	TRBJ2-7	CASSPRQADSGFEQYF	TGTGCCAGCAGCCCCCGACAGGCAGATTCAGGTTTTGAGCAGTACTTC
NA	TRBV7-8	NA	13	TRBJ1-6	CASSGSGNSPLHF	TGTGCCAGCAGCGGGTCAGGGAATTCACCCCTCCACTTT
NA	TRBV7-9	NA	14	TRBJ1-2	CSSSRDGVDYGYTF	TGTTCCAGCAGCCGAGACGGGGTGGACTATGGCTACACCTTC
NA	TRBV5-6	NA	16	TRBJ1-2	CASSLASTREVGSRTF	TGTGCCAGCAGCTTGGCCTCGACACGCGAAGTGGGGAGTCGCACCTTC
TRBD1	TRBV18	NA	13	TRBJ2-5	CASSPQGAETQYF	TGTGCCAGCTCACCACAGGGGGCCGAGACCCAGTACTTC
TRBD2	TRBV12-5	NA	16	TRBJ2-5	CASGLGAGGNQETQYF	TGTGCTAGTGGTTTGGGTGCGGGGGGCAACCAAGAGACCCAGTACTTC
TRBD1	TRBV5-1	NA	13	TRBJ1-5	CASSERTGEAQHF	TGCGCCAGCAGCGAAAGGACAGGGGAGGCCCAGCATTTT
TRBD2	TRBV5-6	NA	17	TRBJ2-2	CASSLVVSSGGTGELFF	TGTGCCAGCAGCTTGGTGGTTTCTAGCGGGGGCACTGGGGAGCTGTTTTTT
NA	TRBV25-1	NA	16	TRBJ1-5	CASSKSVPGGNQPQHF	TGTGCCAGCAGTAAGAGCGTGCCGGGAGGCAATCAGCCCCAGCATTTT
NA	TRBV4-1	NA	14	TRBJ2-7	CASSHQLALDEQYF	TGCGCCAGCAGCCACCAACTAGCTTTGGACGAGCAGTACTTC
NA	TRBV9	NA	11	TRBJ2-2	CASSTSGELFF	TGTGCCAGCAGCACTTCCGGGGAGCTGTTTTTT
NA	TRBV7-9	NA	15	TRBJ1-1	CASSFQGRTNTEAFF	TGTGCCAGCAGCTTCCAGGGGAGAACGAACACTGAAGCTTTCTTT
TRBD1	TRBV6-6	NA	16	TRBJ2-7	CASSYSGTGAFYEQYF	TGTGCCAGCAGTTATTCCGGGACAGGGGCTTTCTACGAGCAGTACTTC
NA	TRBV9	NA	14	TRBJ1-1	CASSAKRTAGFAFF	TGTGCCAGCAGCGCGAAAAGGACAGCCGGTTTCGCTTTCTTT
NA	TRBV7-2	NA	11	TRBJ2-5	CASRTGETQYF	TGTGCCAGCAGGACGGGGGAGACCCAGTACTTC
TRBD1	TRBV27	NA	16	TRBJ1-2	CASSHRDRGRIGGYTF	TGTGCCAGCAGTCACAGGGACAGGGGGCGGATTGGTGGCTACACCTTC
NA	TRBV5-1	NA	15	TRBJ2-7	CASSLIEKLPYEQYF	TGCGCCAGCAGCTTAATAGAGAAATTACCCTACGAGCAGTACTTC
NA	TRBV27	NA	13	TRBJ1-2	CASSAGRGYGYTF	TGTGCCAGCAGTGCAGGGAGGGGCTATGGCTACACCTTC
TRBD1	TRBV5-1	NA	14	TRBJ2-2	CASKPGGAAGELFF	TGCGCCAGCAAGCCAGGGGGCGCTGCCGGGGAGCTGTTTTTT
NA	TRBV12-5	NA	15	TRBJ1-2	CASGFRPGVMDGYTF	TGTGCTAGTGGTTTCCGTCCGGGGGTAATGGATGGCTACACCTTC
TRBD1	TRBV5-1	once	14	TRBJ1-3	CASSLGQGENTIYF	TGCGCCAGCAGCTTGGGACAGGGGGAAAACACCATATATTTT
TRBD2	TRBV5-1	NA	15	TRBJ2-5	CASTPGTSGSETQYF	TGCGCCAGCACCCCTGGGACTAGCGGGAGTGAGACCCAGTACTTC
TRBD1	TRBV29-1	NA	15	TRBJ2-3	CSVRKQGAGTDTQYF	TGCAGCGTTCGTAAACAGGGGGCCGGCACAGATACGCAGTATTTT
TRBD2	TRBV4-2	few	19	TRBJ2-7	CASSQVAPRASGGSYEQYF	TGTGCCAGCAGCCAAGTGGCCCCACGGGCTAGCGGGGGTTCCTACGAGCAGTACTTC
NA	TRBV27	once	13	TRBJ1-6	CASRPVGEGTLHF	TGTGCCAGCAGGCCCGTGGGGGAGGGGACCCTCCACTTT
NA	TRBV6-7	NA	15	TRBJ1-1	CASSYPQGGATEAFF	TGTGCCAGCAGTTACCCACAGGGTGGGGCCACTGAAGCTTTCTTT